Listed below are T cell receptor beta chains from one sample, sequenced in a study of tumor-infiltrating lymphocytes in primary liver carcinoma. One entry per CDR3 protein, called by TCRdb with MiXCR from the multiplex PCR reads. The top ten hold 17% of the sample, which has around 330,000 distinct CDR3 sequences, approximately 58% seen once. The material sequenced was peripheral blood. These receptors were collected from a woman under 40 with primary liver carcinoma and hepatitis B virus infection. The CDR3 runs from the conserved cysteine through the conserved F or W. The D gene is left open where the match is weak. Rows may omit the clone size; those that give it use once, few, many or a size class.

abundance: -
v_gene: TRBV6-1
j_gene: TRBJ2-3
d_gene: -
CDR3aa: CASTPLRSTDTQYF
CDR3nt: TGTGCCAGCACGCCCCTCCGATCCACAGATACGCAGTATTTT

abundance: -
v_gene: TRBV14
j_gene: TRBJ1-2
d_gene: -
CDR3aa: CASSPARGYGYTF
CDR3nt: TGTGCCAGCAGCCCAGCCCGGGGCTATGGCTACACCTTC

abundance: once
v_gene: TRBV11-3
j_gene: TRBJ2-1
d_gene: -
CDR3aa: CTTRGGSYEEFF
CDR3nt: TGTACCACCCGAGGGGGGTCGTATGAGGAGTTCTTC

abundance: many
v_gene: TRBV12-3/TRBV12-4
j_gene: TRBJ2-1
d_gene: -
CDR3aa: CASSKGSRAYNEQFF
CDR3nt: TGTGCCAGCAGTAAGGGGTCCCGGGCCTACAATGAGCAGTTCTTC

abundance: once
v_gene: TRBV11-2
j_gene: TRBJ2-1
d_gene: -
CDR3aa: CASIRGDNEQFF
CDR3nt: TGTGCCAGCATCCGGGGCGACAATGAGCAGTTCTTC

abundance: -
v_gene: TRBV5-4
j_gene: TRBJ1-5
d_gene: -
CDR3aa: CASSLQGTNQPQHF
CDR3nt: TGTGCCAGCAGCTTACAGGGTACTAATCAGCCCCAGCATTTT

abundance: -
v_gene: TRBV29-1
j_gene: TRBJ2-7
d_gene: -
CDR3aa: CSAWTVVNDGQYF
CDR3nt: TGCAGCGCGTGGACAGTGGTGAACGACGGGCAGTACTTC

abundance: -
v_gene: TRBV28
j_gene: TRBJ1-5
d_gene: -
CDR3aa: CASNGGGKGGQPQHF
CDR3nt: TGTGCCAGCAATGGGGGCGGCAAGGGTGGTCAGCCCCAGCATTTT

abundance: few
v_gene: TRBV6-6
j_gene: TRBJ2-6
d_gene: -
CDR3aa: CASSTAGGANVLTF
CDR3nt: TGTGCCAGCAGTACGGCGGGCGGGGCCAACGTCCTGACTTTC

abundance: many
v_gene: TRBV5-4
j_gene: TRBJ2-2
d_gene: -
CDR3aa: CASSLEGTTMTGELFF
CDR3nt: TGTGCCAGCAGCTTGGAGGGAACGACGATGACCGGGGAGCTGTTTTTT

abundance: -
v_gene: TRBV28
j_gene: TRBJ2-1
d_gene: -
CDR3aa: CVSSLVVQEQFF
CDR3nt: TGTGTCAGCAGTTTAGTAGTTCAGGAGCAGTTCTTC

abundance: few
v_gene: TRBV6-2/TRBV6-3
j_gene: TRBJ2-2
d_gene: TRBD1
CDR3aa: CASSTGTGGVFVGELFF
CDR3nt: TGTGCCAGCAGCACCGGGACAGGGGGCGTTTTCGTCGGGGAGCTGTTTTTT

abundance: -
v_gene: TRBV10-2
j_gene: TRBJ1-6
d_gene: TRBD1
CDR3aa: CASSRQGAGSPLHF
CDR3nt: TGCGCCAGCAGTAGACAGGGGGCAGGTTCACCCCTCCACTTT

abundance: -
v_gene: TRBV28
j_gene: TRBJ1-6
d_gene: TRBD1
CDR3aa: CASTDRVNSPLHF
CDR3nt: TGTGCCAGCACCGACAGGGTTAACTCACCTCTCCACTTT

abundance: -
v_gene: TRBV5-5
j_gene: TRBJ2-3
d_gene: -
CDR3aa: CASNTSGGTDTQYF
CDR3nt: TGTGCCAGCAACACATCAGGGGGGACAGATACGCAGTATTTT

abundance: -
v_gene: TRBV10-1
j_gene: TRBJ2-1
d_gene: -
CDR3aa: CASSGQVLSGGEQFF
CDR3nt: TGCGCCAGCAGTGGACAGGTATTGTCGGGTGGAGAGCAGTTCTTC

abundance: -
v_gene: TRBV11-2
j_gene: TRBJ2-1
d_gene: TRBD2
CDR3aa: CVSSGDEQFF
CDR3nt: TGTGTCTCTAGCGGCGATGAGCAGTTTTTC

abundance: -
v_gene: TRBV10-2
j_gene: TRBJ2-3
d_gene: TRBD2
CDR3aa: CASRTSGKSDTQYF
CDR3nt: TGCGCCAGCAGGACTAGCGGGAAGTCAGATACGCAGTATTTT

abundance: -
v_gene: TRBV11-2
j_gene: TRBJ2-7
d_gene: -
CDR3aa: CASSLESAGKSYVQYF
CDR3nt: TGTGCCAGTAGCTTAGAATCCGCAGGGAAAAGCTACGTGCAGTACTTC

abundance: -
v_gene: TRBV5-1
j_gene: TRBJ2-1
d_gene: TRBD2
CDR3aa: CSSSLAGSGRAGEQFF
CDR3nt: TGCTCCAGCAGCTTGGCCGGAAGCGGGAGGGCCGGAGAGCAGTTCTTC

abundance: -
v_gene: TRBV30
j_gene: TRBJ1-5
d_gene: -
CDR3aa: CVWSVQRDKPQHF
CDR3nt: TGTGTCTGGAGTGTACAGAGAGATAAGCCCCAGCATTTT

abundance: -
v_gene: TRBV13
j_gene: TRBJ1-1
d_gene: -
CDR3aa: CASSLGGALNSEAFF
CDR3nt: TGTGCCAGCAGCTTGGGGGGAGCATTGAACTCTGAAGCTTTCTTT

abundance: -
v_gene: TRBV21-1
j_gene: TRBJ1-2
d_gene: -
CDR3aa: CASSKGIRKRLRSYTF
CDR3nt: TGTGCCAGCAGCAAAGGTATAAGGAAGCGCCTAAGGAGCTACACCTTC

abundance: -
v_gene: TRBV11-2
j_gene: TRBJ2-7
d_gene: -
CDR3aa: CASSLGVAVSYEQYF
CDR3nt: TGTGCCAGCAGCCTAGGAGTGGCCGTTTCCTACGAGCAGTACTTC

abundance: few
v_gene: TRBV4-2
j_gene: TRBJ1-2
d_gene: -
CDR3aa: CASSQDSTGRWGYTF
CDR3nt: TGTGCCAGCAGCCAAGATTCCACTGGCAGGTGGGGCTACACCTTC

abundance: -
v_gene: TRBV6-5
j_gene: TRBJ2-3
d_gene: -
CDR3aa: CASSYSWTLVSADTQYF
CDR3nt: TGTGCCAGCAGTTACAGCTGGACTTTGGTGTCGGCAGATACGCAGTATTTT

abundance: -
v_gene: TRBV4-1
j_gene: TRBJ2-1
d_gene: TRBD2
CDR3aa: CTSSQREVSHNEQFF
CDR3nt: TGCACAAGCAGCCAGCGGGAGGTTAGCCACAATGAGCAGTTCTTC

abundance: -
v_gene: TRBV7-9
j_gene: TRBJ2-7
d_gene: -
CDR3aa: CASRYIAYEQYF
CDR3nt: TGTGCCAGCAGATATATTGCCTACGAGCAGTACTTC

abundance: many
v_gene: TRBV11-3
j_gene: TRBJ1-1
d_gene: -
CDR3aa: CASSFQGGTEAFF
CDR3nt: TGTGCCAGCAGCTTCCAGGGAGGCACTGAAGCTTTCTTT

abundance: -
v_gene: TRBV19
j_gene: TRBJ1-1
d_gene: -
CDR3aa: CASSILSGSEAFF
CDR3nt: TGTGCCAGTAGTATTCTTTCTGGGAGTGAAGCTTTCTTT

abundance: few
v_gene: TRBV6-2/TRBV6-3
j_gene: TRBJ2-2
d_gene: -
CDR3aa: CASKNGQTNTGELFF
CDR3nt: TGTGCCAGCAAAAATGGACAGACGAACACCGGGGAGCTGTTTTTT

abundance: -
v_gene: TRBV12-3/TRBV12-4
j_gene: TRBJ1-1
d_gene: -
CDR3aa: CASSFAGVNTEALF
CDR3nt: TGTGCCAGCAGTTTCGCAGGGGTGAACACTGAAGCTCTCTTT

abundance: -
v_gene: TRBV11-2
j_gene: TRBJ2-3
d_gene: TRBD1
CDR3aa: CASSYRGSRSTDTQYF
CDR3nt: TGTGCCAGTAGCTACAGGGGTTCTCGGAGCACAGATACGCAGTATTTT

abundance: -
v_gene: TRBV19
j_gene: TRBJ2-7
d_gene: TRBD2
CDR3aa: CASSRGTSGGSYEQYF
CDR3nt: TGTGCCAGTAGTAGAGGGACTAGCGGGGGCTCCTACGAGCAGTACTTC

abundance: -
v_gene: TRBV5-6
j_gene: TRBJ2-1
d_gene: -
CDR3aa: CASSEDPPRGEQFF
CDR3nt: TGTGCCAGCAGCGAGGATCCCCCTCGGGGCGAGCAGTTCTTC

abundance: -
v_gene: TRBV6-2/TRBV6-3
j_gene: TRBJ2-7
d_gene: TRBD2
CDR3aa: CASSYFGAGGFFSGSGYDQYF
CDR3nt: TGTGCCAGCAGTTACTTCGGGGCCGGGGGATTTTTTAGCGGGAGCGGTTACGACCAGTACTTC

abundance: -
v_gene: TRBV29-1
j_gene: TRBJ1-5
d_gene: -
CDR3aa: CSSRQDMNQPQHF
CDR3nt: TGCAGCTCCCGACAGGATATGAATCAGCCCCAGCATTTT

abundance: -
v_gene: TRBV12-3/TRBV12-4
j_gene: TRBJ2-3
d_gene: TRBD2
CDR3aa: CASSELSGGPIDTQYF
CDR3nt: TGTGCCAGCAGTGAGCTTAGCGGGGGTCCCATCGATACGCAGTATTTT

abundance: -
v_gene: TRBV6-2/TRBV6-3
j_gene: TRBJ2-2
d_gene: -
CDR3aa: CASSYRENTGKLFF
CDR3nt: TGTGCCAGCAGTTATAGGGAGAATACCGGGAAGCTGTTTTTT

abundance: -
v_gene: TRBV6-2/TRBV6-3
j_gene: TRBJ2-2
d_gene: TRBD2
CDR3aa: CASISTSGMGTGKLFF
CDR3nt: TGTGCCAGCATAAGTACTAGCGGGATGGGCACCGGGAAGCTGTTTTTT

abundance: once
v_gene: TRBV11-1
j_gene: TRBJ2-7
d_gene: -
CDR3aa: CASSCLSGTLYEQHF
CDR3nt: TGTGCCAGCAGCTGCCTGTCCGGGACCCTCTACGAGCAGCACTTC

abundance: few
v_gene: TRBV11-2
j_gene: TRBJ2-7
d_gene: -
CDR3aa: CASSSGRLYAREQYF
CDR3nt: TGTGCCAGCAGCTCCGGACGGCTTTACGCGCGCGAGCAGTACTTC

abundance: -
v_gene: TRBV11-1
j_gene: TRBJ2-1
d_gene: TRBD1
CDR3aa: CASSRIQAGGEQFF
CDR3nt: TGTGCTAGCAGCAGGATCCAAGCAGGGGGTGAGCAGTTCTTC

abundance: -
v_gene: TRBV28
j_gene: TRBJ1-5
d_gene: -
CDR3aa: CAIQTGPLQHF
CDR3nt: TGTGCCATACAAACGGGGCCTCTCCAGCATTTT

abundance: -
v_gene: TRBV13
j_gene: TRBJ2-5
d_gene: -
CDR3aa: CASSTRDQETQYF
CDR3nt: TGTGCCAGCAGCACACGAGATCAAGAGACCCAGTACTTC

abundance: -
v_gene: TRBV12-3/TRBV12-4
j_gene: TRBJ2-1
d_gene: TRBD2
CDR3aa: CASSLSSGWVVEQFF
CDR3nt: TGTGCCAGCAGTTTATCTAGCGGGTGGGTGGTTGAGCAGTTCTTC

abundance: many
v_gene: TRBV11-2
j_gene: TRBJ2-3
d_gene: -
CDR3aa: CASSLGAGTQYF
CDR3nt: TGTGCCAGCAGCTTAGGGGCGGGTACGCAGTATTTT

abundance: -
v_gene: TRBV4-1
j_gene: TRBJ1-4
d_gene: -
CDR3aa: CTSSQIIWDNEKLFF
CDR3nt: TGCACCAGCAGTCAAATAATATGGGATAATGAAAAACTGTTTTTT

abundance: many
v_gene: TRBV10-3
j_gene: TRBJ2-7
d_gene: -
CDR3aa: CAISDGTQLYEQYF
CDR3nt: TGTGCCATCAGCGACGGGACTCAACTTTACGAGCAGTACTTC

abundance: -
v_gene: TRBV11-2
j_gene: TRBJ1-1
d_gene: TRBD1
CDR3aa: CAGSRTQLGVTGGIEAFF
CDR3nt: TGTGCCGGCAGCCGAACACAACTAGGAGTTACAGGGGGCATTGAAGCTTTCTTT